This section outlines one T cell receptor beta chain sequence together with its context. This entry belongs to a study of OX40 agonist ivuxolimab in advanced cancers. The repertoire was sequenced with immunoSEQ multiplex PCR; TCRdb's copy has only in-frame clones and lacks some. The sample has 41,000 or so clones, more than 75% seen once. The receptor was derived from an adult with an advanced solid tumor such as melanoma, head and neck, liver or kidney cancer. The source was CD4+ or CD8+ T cells sorted from blood, collected in a trial of the OX40 agonist ivuxolimab.

CDR3: CASSSINRHMNTEAFF. The CDR3 DNA reads as TGTGCCAGCAGCTCAATCAACCGCCATATGAACACTGAAGCTTTCTTT. The J gene is TRBJ1-1, the V gene TRBV5-4; D ambiguous. This CDR3 region has 16 residues. V was pared by 3 bases and J by 0 bases, with 15 bases between. From germline, CDR1 is SGHNT and CDR2 YYREEE (reference sequence).